The 30 T cell receptor beta chains given below trace back to one sample, sequenced in a study of T cells in localized non-small cell lung cancer. Repertoires were generated with immunoSEQ multiplex PCR, while TCRdb's copy carries only in-frame clones and drops some. The sample holds some 130,000 clones, 89% seen once. The source material was peripheral blood, sampled before any cancer treatment. The receptors shown here come from a female donor aged 60 or older with stage I lung adenocarcinoma.

The chain combines TRBV19 with TRBJ1-1; 7 bases align to TRBD1. The CDR3 runs to 15 residues. V dropped 5 bases and J dropped 5; count of bases not matched to a gene: 11. The germline V gene encodes CDR1 LNHDA and CDR2 SQIVND (reference sequence). In nucleotides, the CDR3 is TGTGCCAGTAGTGCCCAGACAGGGTCTCTGACTGAAGCTTTCTTT. Its protein is CASSAQTGSLTEAFF.

The chain employs TRBV5-4 and TRBJ1-2, with a tentative D call TRBD1 (5 bases). There are 13 residues in the CDR3. Germline CDR1 reads SGHNT; CDR2 reads YYREEE (reference sequence). Trimming shortened V by 4 bases and J by 8 bases, and 15 bases separated the two germline ends. The CDR3, as DNA: TGTGCCAGCAGCCAGATCAGGGTGTCCGGCTACACCTTC. Its protein is CASSQIRVSGYTF.

The gene calls are TRBV25-1 and TRBJ2-1, with D perhaps TRBD2 (6 bases). CDR3 length: 12 amino acids. In germline, CDR1 is MGHDK, CDR2 SYGVNS. V lost 4 bases and J 15 bases, leaving 16 bases between the germline ends. CDR3 DNA: TGTGCCAGCAGTGCGGGACTTGTACCCAGGTTCTTC. Amino acid sequence: CASSAGLVPRFF. Using reference TRBV25-1 and TRBJ2-1 for the parts outside the CDR3, the full variable domain is EADIYQTPRYLVIGTGKKITLECSQTMGHDKMYWYQQDPGMELHLIHYSYGVNSTEKGDLSSESTVSRIRTEHFPLTLESARPSHTSQYLCASSAGLVPRFFGPGTRLTVL.

This clone was observed once. The CDR3 reads CASRPQSSYNSPLHF. The DNA for the CDR3 is TGTGCCAGCAGGCCCCAAAGCTCCTATAATTCACCCCTCCACTTT. This sequence joins TRBV2 and TRBJ1-6; no definite D call. Germline values: CDR1 SNHLY, CDR2 FYNNEI. CDR3 size: 15 residues. V gave up 6 bases and J gave up 0 bases, with 9 bases separating them.

The V and J genes are TRBV27 and TRBJ2-1; TRBD2 is a possible D gene (5 bases). The CDR3 spans 13 residues. V lost 8 bases, J lost 1 base, and 9 bases lay in between. Germline V gene sequence: CDR1 MNHEY, CDR2 SMNVEV (reference sequence). For the CDR3, the DNA is TGTGCCAGCGGACGGGGTTCCTACAATGAGCAGTTCTTC. Encoded protein: CASGRGSYNEQFF.

The chain is built from TRBV2 and TRBJ2-7; D gene ambiguous. Trimming shortened V by 4 bases and J by 0 bases, and 10 bases separated the two germline ends. The CDR3 is made up of 14 amino acids. The germline gives CDR1 SNHLY, CDR2 FYNNEI. The CDR3: CASSGGRSSYEQYF. CDR3 coding DNA: TGTGCCAGCAGTGGGGGTCGGAGCTCCTACGAGCAGTACTTC.

This clone occurred once. The chain couples TRBV4-2 to TRBJ2-4, with 12 bases matching TRBD2. This CDR3 comprises 19 residues. The J segment lost 5 bases and the V segment lost 0 bases, leaving 11 bases of the junction unmatched. Germline CDR1 and CDR2: LGHNA and YNFKEQ. CDR3 sequence: CASSQDPASGRAEENIQYF. The CDR3 region has the DNA TGTGCCAGCAGCCAAGATCCGGCTAGCGGGAGGGCGGAGGAAAACATTCAGTACTTC.

The chain joins TRBV9 to TRBJ2-3; 10 bases align to TRBD2. V gave up 4 bases and J gave up 1 base; unmatched junction bases: 9. The CDR3 totals 17 residues. Germline loops: CDR1 SGDLS, CDR2 YYNGEE. The CDR3 bases are TGTGCCAGCAGCCCCCGACTAGCGGGTATCGGCACAGATACGCAGTATTTT. Translated, it gives CASSPRLAGIGTDTQYF.

The chain couples TRBV7-8 to TRBJ1-5; possibly TRBD1 for D (5 bases). CDR3 length equals 17 residues. V gave up 2 bases and J gave up 6 bases, with 20 bases separating them. Germline values: CDR1 SGHVS, CDR2 FQNEAQ. The CDR3 here is CASSLLGSAGVSQPQHF. In DNA form, the CDR3 reads TGTGCCAGCAGCTTATTAGGGTCGGCGGGGGTTAGTCAGCCCCAGCATTTT.

The V and J genes are TRBV5-1 and TRBJ2-5, with TRBD2 matching over 9 bases. Germline V lookup: CDR1 SGHRS, CDR2 YFSETQ. V shed 0 bases, J shed 9 bases, and the junction held 9 bases outside the gene matches. CDR3 length: 15 amino acids. CDR3 amino acids: CASSLVSGSGVAQYF. Here the CDR3 DNA reads TGCGCCAGCAGCTTGGTTAGCGGGAGTGGGGTGGCCCAGTACTTC. The full variable domain, completed using reference TRBV5-1 and TRBJ2-5, is KAGVTQTPRYLIKTRGQQVTLSCSPISGHRSVSWYQQTPGQGLQFLFEYFSETQRNKGNFPGRFSGRQFSNSRSEMNVSTLELGDSALYLCASSLVSGSGVAQYFGPGTRLLVL.

The chain couples TRBV28 to TRBJ1-3, with 8 bases identical to TRBD1. The length of the CDR3 is 14 residues. Germline trimming cut 6 bases from V and 6 bases from J; bases unmatched to any gene: 7. CDR1 MDHEN and CDR2 SYDVKM come from the germline V gene. The CDR3 sequence: CASSPTGDENTIYF. As DNA, the CDR3 is TGTGCCAGCAGCCCGACAGGGGACGAAAACACCATATATTTT.

This chain links TRBV27 with TRBJ1-1; 7 bases are a match to TRBD1. Germline trimming cut 6 bases from V and 3 bases from J; bases unmatched to any gene: 7. Germline V lookup: CDR1 MNHEY, CDR2 SMNVEV (reference sequence). The CDR3 loop spans 14 amino acids. The CDR3 here is CASRRQGGYTEAFF. Here the CDR3 DNA reads TGTGCCAGCAGACGACAGGGTGGATACACTGAAGCTTTCTTT.

CDR3 DNA sequence: TGTGCCAGCAGCTTAGGTACGTCCTACGAGCAGTACTTC. Protein: CASSLGTSYEQYF. The chain recombines TRBV11-2 with TRBJ2-7; D not resolved. Germline-derived CDR1 and CDR2 are SGHAT and FQNNGV. The CDR3 has 13 amino acids. Trimming cost V 1 base and J 1 base, with 5 bases left between them.

The chain combines TRBV10-2 with TRBJ2-1; 11 bases are shared with TRBD2. Germline lookup yields CDR1 WSHSY and CDR2 SAAADI. The CDR3 is made up of 17 amino acids. The trim removed 3 bases at V and 2 bases at J, leaving 6 bases unmatched. The CDR3 DNA is TGCGCCAGCAGTGATTTGATAGCGGGAGGGACCTACAATGAGCAGTTCTTC. The encoded protein is CASSDLIAGGTYNEQFF.

This chain joins TRBV27 and TRBJ2-2; 7 nucleotides agree with TRBD2. This CDR3 has 15 residues. V dropped 3 bases and J dropped 2; count of bases not matched to a gene: 3. The germline V gene has CDR1 MNHEY and CDR2 SMNVEV (reference sequence). CDR3 nucleotides: TGTGCCAGCAGTTTTGGGACTACAAACACCGGGGAGCTGTTTTTT. Protein product: CASSFGTTNTGELFF.

This rearrangement joins TRBV11-2 to TRBJ2-2; 7 positions match TRBD1. CDR1 SGHAT and CDR2 FQNNGV come from the germline V gene. Losses at the gene ends were 5 bases for V and 3 bases for J; bases not matched to a gene: 6. The CDR3 is 15 residues long. The DNA of the CDR3 is TGTGCCAGCAGCGGGACAGCCTTTTACACCGGGGAGCTGTTTTTT. It encodes CASSGTAFYTGELFF.

The chain combines TRBV5-4 with TRBJ1-1, with D possibly matching TRBD1 (5 bases). Per the germline V gene, CDR1 is SGHNT and CDR2 is YYREEE (reference sequence). This CDR3 is 15 amino acids long. V lost 5 bases, J lost 0 bases, and 14 bases lay in between. The CDR3 coding sequence is TGTGCCAGCAGGGGGGTCGGGGTTCTGAACACTGAAGCTTTCTTT. Its protein is CASRGVGVLNTEAFF.

This chain joins TRBV6-6 and TRBJ2-2; 9 bases are a match to TRBD2. In germline, CDR1 is MNHNY, CDR2 SVGAGI (reference sequence). J was trimmed by 8 bases and V by 10 bases; bases with no gene match: 17. The CDR3 covers 16 residues. The CDR3 sequence: CAILRRAGGQQGELFF. In DNA form, the CDR3 reads TGTGCCATACTACGGAGGGCGGGAGGGCAACAAGGGGAGCTGTTTTTT.

The J gene is TRBJ2-5, the V gene TRBV7-3, with TRBD2 matching 11 bases. Trimming cost V 2 bases and J 13 bases; bases outside gene matches: 6. This CDR3 has 13 residues. In germline, CDR1 is SGHTA, CDR2 FQGTGA. The CDR3 sequence: CASSLLSGRALYF. The CDR3 DNA reads as TGTGCCAGCAGCTTACTTAGCGGGAGGGCCTTGTACTTC.

The V gene is TRBV15, the J gene TRBJ1-1; no definite D call. The CDR3 totals 15 residues. Germline V gene sequence: CDR1 LNHNV, CDR2 YYDKDF (reference sequence). The germline V and J ends were trimmed by 0 bases and 1 base, with 9 bases remaining between them. CDR3 in DNA: TGTGCCACCAGCAGAGATCGAGCCGGGAACACTGAAGCTTTCTTT. It encodes CATSRDRAGNTEAFF. Drawing the rest from reference TRBV15 and TRBJ1-1, the complete variable domain is DAMVIQNPRYQVTQFGKPVTLSCSQTLNHNVMYWYQQKSSQAPKLLFHYYDKDFNNEADTPDNFQSRRPNTSFCFLDIRSPGLGDTAMYLCATSRDRAGNTEAFFGQGTRLTVV.

This clone was observed once. This rearrangement joins TRBV27 to TRBJ1-1, with 8 bases lining up with TRBD1. The CDR3 has 14 residues. Germline loops: CDR1 MNHEY, CDR2 SMNVEV (reference sequence). The junction had 7 bases not matched to a gene; V was cut back by 4 bases and J by 6 bases. CDR3 sequence: CASSSTGVAAEAFF. CDR3 nucleotides: TGTGCCAGCAGTTCGACAGGGGTGGCGGCTGAAGCTTTCTTT.

The V gene is TRBV9, the J gene TRBJ1-2; the D gene is possibly TRBD1 (6 bases). The CDR3 is 15 residues long. CDR1 is SGDLS and CDR2 is YYNGEE in the germline V gene. Trimming pared 3 bases from V and 8 bases from J, leaving 20 bases between. The CDR3 sequence is CASSAARRGAGGYTF. The CDR3 DNA sequence: TGTGCCAGCAGCGCCGCGAGGCGGGGGGCCGGCGGCTACACCTTC.

The chain joins TRBV2 to TRBJ2-7, with 10 bases lining up with TRBD2. V lost 6 bases and J lost 7; bases outside the gene matches: 9. From germline, CDR1 is SNHLY and CDR2 FYNNEI. The CDR3 loop spans 14 amino acids. The CDR3 bases are TGTGCCAGCAGGGGACTAGCGCCCCAAGGGGAGCAGTACTTC. It translates to CASRGLAPQGEQYF.

V and J are TRBV5-5 and TRBJ2-3; D remains unclear. V gave up 0 bases and J gave up 2 bases, with 4 bases separating them. Germline V CDR1 and CDR2: SGHKS, YYEKEE (reference sequence). The CDR3 length is 13 residues. The CDR3 here is CASSLVPTDTQYF. CDR3 in DNA: TGTGCCAGCAGCTTGGTACCCACAGATACGCAGTATTTT. The full variable domain, rest sourced from reference TRBV5-5 and TRBJ2-3, is DAGVTQSPTHLIKTRGQQVTLRCSPISGHKSVSWYQQVLGQGPQFIFQYYEKEERGRGNFPDRFSARQFPNYSSELNVNALLLGDSALYLCASSLVPTDTQYFGPGTRLTVL.

The chain couples TRBV28 to TRBJ1-5; possible D gene TRBD1, 6 bases. The germline CDR1 and CDR2 sequences are MDHEN and SYDVKM. This CDR3 is 15 amino acids long. V lost 5 bases and J 4 bases, leaving 15 bases between the germline ends. This CDR3 is CASSIRRGINQPQHF. The DNA for the CDR3 is TGTGCCAGCAGTATCCGCAGGGGAATTAATCAGCCCCAGCATTTT.

The chain has TRBV19 and TRBJ1-1, with D unresolved. The CDR3 has 14 amino acids. The V and J ends lost 5 bases and 1 base respectively, with 11 bases between them. Germline lookup yields CDR1 LNHDA and CDR2 SQIVND (reference sequence). This CDR3 is CASSARMRNTEAFF. The CDR3, as DNA: TGTGCCAGTAGTGCTAGAATGCGGAACACTGAAGCTTTCTTT. The whole variable domain, filled in from reference TRBV19 and TRBJ1-1, reads DGGITQSPKYLFRKEGQNVTLSCEQNLNHDAMYWYRQDPGQGLRLIYYSQIVNDFQKGDIAEGYSVSREKKESFPLTVTSAQKNPTAFYLCASSARMRNTEAFFGQGTRLTVV.

CDR3 DNA sequence: TGTGCCAGCAGCTTGGCACTTAGCGGGAGAAGCTCCTACGAGCAGTACTTC. Translated: CASSLALSGRSSYEQYF. V and J are TRBV5-4 and TRBJ2-7, with 9 bases fitting TRBD2. J was trimmed by 0 bases and V by 0 bases; bases with no gene match: 7. The germline V gene encodes CDR1 SGHNT and CDR2 YYREEE (reference sequence). The CDR3 consists of 17 residues.

The chain recombines TRBV30 with TRBJ1-2; D ambiguous. Germline V CDR1 and CDR2: GTSNPN, SVGIG (reference sequence). This CDR3 comprises 14 residues. V dropped 0 bases and J dropped 3 bases, with 11 bases sitting between them. CDR3 in DNA: TGTGCCTGGAGTGTACGTTGGTTGGACTATGGCTACACCTTC. This gives the protein CAWSVRWLDYGYTF. Variable domain in full (rest from reference TRBV30 and TRBJ1-2): SQTIHQWPATLVQPVGSPLSLECTVEGTSNPNLYWYRQAAGRGLQLLFYSVGIGQISSEVPQNLSASRPQDRQFILSSKKLLLSDSGFYLCAWSVRWLDYGYTFGSGTRLTVV.

This sequence joins TRBV5-6 and TRBJ1-4; D is possibly TRBD1 (5 bases). CDR1 and CDR2 from the germline V gene are SGHDT and YYEEEE. The CDR3 runs 15 residues. V gave up 0 bases and J gave up 2 bases, with 8 bases separating them. The CDR3 DNA is TGTGCCAGCAGCTTGGGGGCAGGGACTAATGAAAAACTGTTTTTT. Translating gives CASSLGAGTNEKLFF.

Of note for this clone: The same CDR3 can be traced to other DNA sequences in this sample. The chain uses TRBV5-1 and TRBJ1-1; 10 bases fit TRBD1. Germline V gene lookup returns CDR1 SGHRS and CDR2 YFSETQ. Germline trimming cut 4 bases from V and 5 bases from J; bases unmatched to any gene: 5. The CDR3 sequence is 14 residues long. The CDR3 sequence is CASSTGQGGTEAFF. CDR3 coding DNA: TGCGCCAGCAGCACCGGACAGGGGGGGACTGAAGCTTTCTTT.